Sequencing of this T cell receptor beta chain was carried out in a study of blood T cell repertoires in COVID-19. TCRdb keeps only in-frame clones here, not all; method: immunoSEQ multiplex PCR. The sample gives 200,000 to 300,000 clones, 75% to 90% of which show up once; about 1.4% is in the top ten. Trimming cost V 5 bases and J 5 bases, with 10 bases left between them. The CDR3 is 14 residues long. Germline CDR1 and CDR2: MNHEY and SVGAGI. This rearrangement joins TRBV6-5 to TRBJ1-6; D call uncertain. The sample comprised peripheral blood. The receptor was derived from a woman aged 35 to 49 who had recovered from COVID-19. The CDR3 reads CASSMRRDNSPLHF. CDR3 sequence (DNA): TGTGCCAGCAGTATGAGACGGGATAATTCACCCCTCCACTTT.